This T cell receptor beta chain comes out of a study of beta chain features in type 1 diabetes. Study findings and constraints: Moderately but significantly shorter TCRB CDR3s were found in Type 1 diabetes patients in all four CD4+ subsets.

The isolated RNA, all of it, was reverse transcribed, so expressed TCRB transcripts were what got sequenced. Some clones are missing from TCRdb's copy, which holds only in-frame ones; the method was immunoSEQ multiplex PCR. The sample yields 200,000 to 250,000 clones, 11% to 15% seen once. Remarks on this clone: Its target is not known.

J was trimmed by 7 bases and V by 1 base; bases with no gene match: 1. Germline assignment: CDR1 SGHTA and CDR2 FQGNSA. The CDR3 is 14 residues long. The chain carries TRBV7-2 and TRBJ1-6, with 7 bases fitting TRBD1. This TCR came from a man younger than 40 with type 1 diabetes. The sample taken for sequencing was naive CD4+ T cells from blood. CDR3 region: CASSLEGANSPLHF. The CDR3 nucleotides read TGTGCCAGCAGCTTAGAGGGGGCCAATTCACCCCTCCACTTT.